This T cell receptor beta chain comes out of a study of cytomegalovirus exposure and HLA in healthy donors. This clone was found a few times. The antigen remains undetermined. Study findings and constraints: A later analysis found TCR association rates differed by HLA locus, highest for DRB1 and lowest for HLA-C. Among the sequence variants, a highly shared cluster was likely an artifact of sequencing.

Germline V gene lookup returns CDR1 SGHRS and CDR2 YFSETQ. The CDR3 sequence is 14 residues long. Between the trimmed V and J ends, which lost 6 bases and 4 bases, there was a span of 16 bases. Researchers ran the PCR with 60 Vbeta and 13 Jbeta primers. Sequencing was performed with immunoSEQ multiplex PCR; in TCRdb, only in-frame clones are kept and a portion is missing. This sample has about 170,000 clones; roughly 80% occur once, and the top ten carry about 2.2%. The chain links TRBV5-1 to TRBJ2-5, with D possibly TRBD2 on 5 matching bases. Material for sequencing was PBMCs. The clonotype comes from a male donor in good health and CMV-seronegative. CDR3 nucleotide sequence: TGCGCCAGCATGGCGGCTAGCTTAGGAGAGACCCAGTACTTC. Protein product: CASMAASLGETQYF.